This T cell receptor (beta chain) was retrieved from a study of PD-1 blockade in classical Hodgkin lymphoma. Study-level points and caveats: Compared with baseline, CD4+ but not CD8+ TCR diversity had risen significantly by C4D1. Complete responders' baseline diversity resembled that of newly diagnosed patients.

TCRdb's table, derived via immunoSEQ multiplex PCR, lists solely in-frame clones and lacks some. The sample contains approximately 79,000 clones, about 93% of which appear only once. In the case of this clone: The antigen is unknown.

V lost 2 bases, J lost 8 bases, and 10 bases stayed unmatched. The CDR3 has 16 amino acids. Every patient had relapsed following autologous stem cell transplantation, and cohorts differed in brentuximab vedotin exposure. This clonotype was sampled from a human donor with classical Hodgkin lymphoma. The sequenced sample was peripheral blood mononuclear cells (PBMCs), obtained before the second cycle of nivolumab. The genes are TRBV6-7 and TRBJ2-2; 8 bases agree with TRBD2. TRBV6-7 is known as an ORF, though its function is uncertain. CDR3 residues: CASSYGLALHGGELFF. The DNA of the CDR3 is TGTGCCAGCAGTTACGGACTAGCTCTCCATGGTGGGGAGCTGTTTTTT.